Detailed here is one T cell receptor (beta chain). Trimming left V 4 bases short and J 4 bases short, with 15 bases between. Germline V lookup: CDR1 SGHRS, CDR2 YFSETQ. The length of the CDR3 is 14 residues. This specimen belongs to a study of control samples from healthy donors and cancer patients. TCRdb keeps only in-frame clones here, not all; method: immunoSEQ multiplex PCR. The repertoire holds around 100,000 clones, 92% seen once, with roughly 2.5% in the top ten. This chain joins TRBV5-1 and TRBJ2-7; tentatively, D is TRBD1 or TRBD2 (5 bases each). The clonotype originates from a woman aged 18-29 years in good health. Sample: blood. The CDR3 DNA reads TGCGCCAGCAGCGGCCATTTCGGGGCGTACGAGCAGTACTTC. Protein product: CASSGHFGAYEQYF.